The next 32 T cell receptor beta chains were all read from a single sample in a study of cytomegalovirus exposure and HLA in healthy donors. The PCR contained 60 Vbeta and 13 Jbeta primers. Using immunoSEQ multiplex PCR, the repertoire was profiled, and TCRdb retains in-frame clones only, with some absent. The table lists about 110,000 clones, 73% of them singletons. Source material: PBMCs. The receptors derive from a man aged 35 to 55 in good health and CMV-seronegative.

V gene TRBV6-1 combines with J gene TRBJ2-2; the D gene is possibly TRBD1 (5 bases). V was shortened by 7 bases and J by 7 bases, with 10 bases between the two germline ends. The V gene's germline CDR1 is MNHNS and CDR2 SASEGT. This CDR3 region has 12 residues. As DNA, the CDR3 is TGTGCCAGCACCTGGGGCCTCGGGGAGCTGTTTTTT. It specifies CASTWGLGELFF.

This clone was seen a few times. The V and J genes are TRBV6-5 and TRBJ1-4; D is undetermined. Germline assignment: CDR1 MNHEY and CDR2 SVGAGI. The CDR3 is made up of 16 amino acids. Between the trimmed V and J ends, which lost 0 bases and 5 bases, there was a span of 13 bases. CDR3 region: CASSYSFGFPNEKLFF. The CDR3 bases are TGTGCCAGCAGTTACTCATTCGGGTTTCCGAATGAAAAACTGTTTTTT.

V gene TRBV11-2 combines with J gene TRBJ1-3; no firm D call. Trimming took off 5 bases at V and 3 bases at J, with 17 bases between the two ends. Looked up from germline, CDR1 is SGHAT and CDR2 is FQNNGV. The CDR3 is 16 residues long. The CDR3 loop is CASSTDSGENGNTIYF. The DNA for the CDR3 is TGTGCCAGCAGCACAGACTCCGGGGAAAATGGAAACACCATATATTTT.

This clone has just one count. V usage is TRBV27 and J usage is TRBJ1-6; the D is unclear. The germline V gene has CDR1 MNHEY and CDR2 SMNVEV (reference sequence). Trimming removed 1 base at V and 7 bases at J, with 8 bases between. The CDR3 is 14 amino acids. CDR3 sequence: CASSLFPVNSPLHF. In DNA, the CDR3 is TGTGCCAGCAGTTTATTTCCGGTCAATTCACCCCTCCACTTT.

This clone is a singleton in its sample. The CDR3 loop reads CSVEAHRASGDTQYF. The DNA of the CDR3 is TGCAGCGTTGAGGCACACCGTGCCTCGGGAGATACGCAGTATTTT. This chain joins TRBV29-1 and TRBJ2-3; D call uncertain. Trimming left V 3 bases short and J 5 bases short, with 18 bases between. From germline, CDR1 is SQVTM and CDR2 ANQGSEA. CDR3 length equals 15 residues.

This chain connects TRBV15 to TRBJ1-5, with D unclear. There are 11 residues in the CDR3. V was shortened by 8 bases and J by 3 bases, with 5 bases between the two germline ends. Germline V gene sequence: CDR1 LNHNV, CDR2 YYDKDF (reference sequence). The CDR3 bases are TGTGCCACCGGGCTCAATCAGCCCCAGCATTTT. Its translation: CATGLNQPQHF.

This sequence joins TRBV19 and TRBJ1-1; no firm D call. This CDR3 has 13 amino acids. Germline values: CDR1 LNHDA, CDR2 SQIVND (reference sequence). The V end was cut by 4 bases, the J end by 0 bases, with 6 bases between. CDR3 sequence (DNA): TGTGCCAGTAGTAGCCAGATGAACACTGAAGCTTTCTTT. Translated, it gives CASSSQMNTEAFF.

The J gene is TRBJ1-4, the V gene TRBV27, with D perhaps TRBD1 (5 bases). This CDR3 spans 12 amino acids. In germline, CDR1 is MNHEY, CDR2 SMNVEV (reference sequence). Deletions cut 5 bases from V and 7 bases from J, with 8 bases between. The CDR3 bases are TGTGCCAGCAGTCAGGGTGGTGAAAAACTGTTTTTT. Its protein is CASSQGGEKLFF. The variable domain in full, with the rest retrieved from reference TRBV27 and TRBJ1-4, is EAQVTQNPRYLITVTGKKLTVTCSQNMNHEYMSWYRQDPGLGLRQIYYSMNVEVTDKGDVPEGYKVSRKEKRNFPLILESPSPNQTSLYFCASSQGGEKLFFGSGTQLSVL.

V and J are TRBV29-1 and TRBJ2-3, with TRBD1 as a possible D gene (5 bases). This CDR3 has 13 amino acids. V lost 5 bases and J 6 bases, leaving 15 bases between the germline ends. Germline V lookup: CDR1 SQVTM, CDR2 ANQGSEA. The CDR3 sequence is CSVRGRVVDTQYF. The CDR3, as DNA: TGCAGCGTTAGGGGTCGGGTTGTGGATACGCAGTATTTT.

The chain has TRBV7-2 and TRBJ2-3, with a weak D call TRBD1 (5 bases). The V end lost 6 bases, the J end lost 3 bases, and 13 bases lay between the germline ends. The CDR3 is 14 amino acids. Germline CDR1 reads SGHTA; CDR2 reads FQGNSA. Written as DNA, the CDR3 is TGTGCCAGCAGACGACAGTCCGGAACAGATACGCAGTATTTT. Encoded protein: CASRRQSGTDTQYF.

This chain joins TRBV4-2 and TRBJ1-2; possibly TRBD1 for D (6 bases). V lost 4 bases to trimming and J lost 10 bases, with 13 bases between them. The CDR3 runs to 12 residues. Germline V gene lookup returns CDR1 LGHNA and CDR2 YNFKEQ. The CDR3 protein is CASSPGQRIYTF. The CDR3 DNA reads as TGTGCCAGCAGCCCGGGACAAAGAATCTACACCTTC.

J is TRBJ1-2 and V is TRBV9; D is ambiguous. Trimming shortened V by 0 bases and J by 0 bases, and 3 bases separated the two germline ends. Germline-derived CDR1 and CDR2 are SGDLS and YYNGEE. The CDR3 covers 13 residues. CDR3 DNA sequence: TGTGCCAGCAGCGTAGACACTAACTATGGCTACACCTTC. Translated, it gives CASSVDTNYGYTF.

Concerning this clone itself: Germline and junction disagree at one end, which may indicate a read error. The CDR3 loop reads CSSSLSGGTQETQYF. The CDR3 nucleotides are TGTTCCAGCAGCCTTAGCGGGGGAACCCAAGAGACCCAGTACTTC. V usage is TRBV7-9 and J usage is TRBJ2-5; 9 bases are a match to TRBD2. The CDR3 spans 15 residues. Germline lookup yields CDR1 SEHNR and CDR2 FQNEAQ (reference sequence).

The chain combines TRBV25-1 with TRBJ2-1, with 7 nucleotides matching TRBD1. CDR3 length: 14 residues. V lost 3 bases, J lost 4 bases, and 3 bases stayed unmatched. Looked up from germline, CDR1 is MGHDK and CDR2 is SYGVNS. CDR3 loop: CASSEGQIYNEQFF. CDR3 DNA sequence: TGTGCCAGCAGTGAGGGACAGATATACAATGAGCAGTTCTTC. Full variable domain (rest looked up from reference TRBV25-1 and TRBJ2-1): EADIYQTPRYLVIGTGKKITLECSQTMGHDKMYWYQQDPGMELHLIHYSYGVNSTEKGDLSSESTVSRIRTEHFPLTLESARPSHTSQYLCASSEGQIYNEQFFGPGTRLTVL.

This clone was seen only a few times. The V and J genes are TRBV11-3 and TRBJ2-2; the D is unclear. V dropped 5 bases and J dropped 8 bases, with 9 bases sitting between them. The CDR3 length is 12 residues. Germline values: CDR1 SGHNT, CDR2 YENEEA. CDR3 DNA: TGTGCCAGCAGCCTAATTTCGGGGGAGCTGTTTTTT. This sequence encodes CASSLISGELFF.

The rearrangement uses TRBV5-8 and TRBJ1-4; D is ambiguous. Germline V gene lookup returns CDR1 SGHTS and CDR2 YDEGEE. The CDR3 is 15 residues long. Deletions cut 0 bases from V and 0 bases from J, with 6 bases between. The CDR3 DNA follows: TGTGCCAGCAGCTTGGGACTTACAACTAATGAAAAACTGTTTTTT. This translates into CASSLGLTTNEKLFF.

V usage is TRBV28 and J usage is TRBJ1-2, with D perhaps matching TRBD1 (6 bases). Germline lookup yields CDR1 MDHEN and CDR2 SYDVKM. V lost 3 bases and J 6 bases, leaving 8 bases between the germline ends. The CDR3 runs to 12 residues. In nucleotides, the CDR3 is TGTGCCAGCAGTTTTAGGGGGAATGGCTACACCTTC. It specifies CASSFRGNGYTF.

The genes are TRBV7-8 and TRBJ1-2; no clear D gene. In germline, CDR1 is SGHVS, CDR2 FQNEAQ. The CDR3 covers 14 residues. V dropped 5 bases and J dropped 4 bases, with 14 bases sitting between them. The CDR3 bases are TGTGCCAGCAGCCCACGTATGACAAGCTATGGCTACACCTTC. It specifies CASSPRMTSYGYTF.

V is TRBV6-5 and J is TRBJ2-4, with 7 positions matching TRBD1. Germline CDR1 reads MNHEY; CDR2 reads SVGAGI. The CDR3 is 14 residues long. The V gene end was trimmed by 4 bases and the J gene end by 8 bases; junction bases not matched to a gene: 8. The chain's CDR3 is CASSSIDRAHIQYF. For the CDR3, the DNA is TGTGCCAGCAGTTCAATCGACAGGGCCCACATTCAGTACTTC.

The rearrangement links TRBV29-1 to TRBJ2-1; 7 bases fit TRBD2. V trimming: 5 bases; J trimming: 7 bases; junction bases outside the gene matches: 11. From germline, CDR1 is SQVTM and CDR2 ANQGSEA. The CDR3 loop spans 14 amino acids. For the CDR3, the DNA is TGCAGCGTTTTCTCGAGCGGGGAGAGGAATGAGCAGTTCTTC. Translation gives CSVFSSGERNEQFF.

The chain employs TRBV7-9 and TRBJ2-7; D call uncertain. Deletions cut 3 bases from V and 3 bases from J, with 6 bases between. The germline V gene has CDR1 SEHNR and CDR2 FQNEAQ (reference sequence). This CDR3 is 12 amino acids long. As DNA, the CDR3 is TGTGCCAGCAGCTTCTACGGCTACGAGCAGTACTTC. Protein: CASSFYGYEQYF.

The chain carries TRBV5-1 and TRBJ2-3, with 7 nucleotides matching TRBD1. CDR1 is SGHRS and CDR2 is YFSETQ in the germline V gene. Trimming at V came to 3 bases and at J to 1 base, leaving 5 bases not matched to a gene. The CDR3 sequence is 15 residues long. The CDR3: CASSSKGQGTDTQYF. The CDR3 nucleotides read TGCGCCAGCAGCTCTAAAGGACAGGGCACAGATACGCAGTATTTT.

This clone was seen more than once but under ten times. The rearrangement uses TRBV6-5 and TRBJ2-7; D is unresolved. This CDR3 has 13 residues. Germline V CDR1 and CDR2: MNHEY, SVGAGI. V lost 4 bases and J 5 bases, leaving 12 bases between the germline ends. CDR3 DNA: TGTGCCAGCAGTTCGATAGAGCACGACGAGCAGTACTTC. This sequence encodes CASSSIEHDEQYF.

J is TRBJ2-3 and V is TRBV19, with 7 bases matching TRBD1. V trimming: 5 bases; J trimming: 7 bases; junction bases outside the gene matches: 9. Germline V gives CDR1 LNHDA, CDR2 SQIVND (reference sequence). The CDR3 has 14 residues. The CDR3, as DNA: TGTGCCAGTAGTCTTAAGGGGGCTTGGAATACGCAGTATTTT. Translated, it gives CASSLKGAWNTQYF.

V is TRBV7-6 and J is TRBJ2-3; 9 nucleotides line up with TRBD1. CDR1 and CDR2 from the germline V gene are SGHVS and FNYEAQ. There are 16 residues in the CDR3. V shed 5 bases, J shed 4 bases, and the junction held 10 bases outside the gene matches. DNA for the CDR3: TGTGCCAGCAGCCAACGGGGACAGGGACGCCCAGATACGCAGTATTTT. This gives the protein CASSQRGQGRPDTQYF.

CDR3 sequence reads: CASSWQGNEQFF. Here the CDR3 DNA reads TGTGCCAGCAGTTGGCAGGGGAATGAGCAGTTCTTC. This sequence joins TRBV6-6 and TRBJ2-1; TRBD1 might be the D (6 bases). Germline-derived CDR1 and CDR2 are MNHNY and SVGAGI (reference sequence). Trimming removed 4 bases at V and 7 bases at J, with 8 bases between. This CDR3 comprises 12 residues.

In this sample, this clone turned up a few times. The V and J genes are TRBV4-3 and TRBJ2-1, with 7 bases aligning to TRBD2. Germline V lookup: CDR1 LGHNA, CDR2 YSLEER. This CDR3 is built from 16 residues. V dropped 3 bases and J dropped 4; count of bases not matched to a gene: 9. The CDR3 is CASSHEWLAAYNEQFF. CDR3 nucleotide sequence: TGCGCCAGCAGCCATGAGTGGCTAGCGGCTTACAATGAGCAGTTCTTC.

This chain uses TRBV1 with TRBJ2-7; TRBD2 reflects the table's D call only, with no check against the DNA. TRBV1 is a pseudogene segment. CDR3 length equals 17 residues. The CDR3 DNA is TGCACCAGCAGCCAAGAGAGACTAGCGGGTCCAGCGTACGAGCAGTACTTC. It yields the protein CTSSQERLAGPAYEQYF.

The CDR3 nucleotides are TGTGCCAGTAGTCCCCGAGGAGGGGGCACAGGGTATGGCTACACCTTC. Encoded protein: CASSPRGGGTGYGYTF. V usage is TRBV19 and J usage is TRBJ1-2; the match to TRBD1 covers 7 bases. V was clipped by 5 bases and J by 5 bases; unmatched bases: 14. The CDR3 is made up of 16 amino acids. Germline lookup yields CDR1 LNHDA and CDR2 SQIVND (reference sequence).

The chain couples TRBV7-9 to TRBJ2-3, with 7 bases fitting TRBD2. Germline loops: CDR1 SEHNR, CDR2 FQNEAQ (reference sequence). There are 14 residues in the CDR3. Trimming took 6 bases from V and 6 from J; bases not matched to a gene: 9. CDR3 in DNA: TGTGCCAGCAGTGCTGGGAGGGGTTTGGATACGCAGTATTTT. Encoded protein: CASSAGRGLDTQYF.

This clone is judged medium-sized (0.01 to 0.1%). The rearrangement joins TRBV27 to TRBJ1-1, with a tentative D call TRBD1 (5 bases). Trimming took off 9 bases at V and 1 base at J, with 15 bases between the two ends. The germline gives CDR1 MNHEY, CDR2 SMNVEV (reference sequence). The CDR3 sequence is 14 residues long. The CDR3 reads CASGGGGRNTEAFF. In DNA, the CDR3 is TGTGCCAGTGGGGGGGGAGGGAGGAACACTGAAGCTTTCTTT.

This clone has just a few counts. The chain has TRBV9 and TRBJ1-2, with 8 bases aligning to TRBD1. CDR1 and CDR2 (germline): SGDLS, YYNGEE. V was clipped by 3 bases and J by 4 bases; unmatched bases: 8. There are 15 residues in the CDR3. Here the CDR3 reads CASSAGTGWGYGYTF. The DNA of the CDR3 is TGTGCCAGCAGCGCCGGGACAGGATGGGGCTATGGCTACACCTTC.